The clone carrying this TCR beta chain was observed a few times. The data derive from a study of blood T cell repertoires in COVID-19. In the source study's methods: By means of reference gene primer amplification, nucleated cell counts were estimated. Method: immunoSEQ multiplex PCR; TCRdb's copy keeps in-frame clones and lacks some. Clonal size and the V and J genes are those of that table, whereas D and trimming came from the DNA. Of over 60,000 clones in the sample, about 81% were seen once. Trimming removed 0 bases from V and 6 bases from J, with 10 bases in between. The CDR3 consists of 14 residues. Germline lookup yields CDR1 SGDLS and CDR2 YYNGEE.

The TCR was taken from an elderly woman with acute or convalescent COVID-19. The V call is TRBV9, the J call TRBJ2-1; D gene uncertain. Sequenced input: peripheral blood. CDR3 sequence reads: CASSVGLWSNEQFF. The CDR3 coding sequence is TGTGCCAGCAGCGTAGGACTGTGGAGCAATGAGCAGTTCTTC.